This TCR beta chain is drawn from a study of blood T cell repertoires in COVID-19. Germline trimming cut 0 bases from V and 4 bases from J; bases unmatched to any gene: 10. The germline V gene encodes CDR1 LGHNA and CDR2 YSLEER. The CDR3 has 17 amino acids. Cohort 3 recovered donors had two negative PCRs, clearance, or symptom resolution. Assay: immunoSEQ multiplex PCR; the TCRdb copy retains only in-frame clones and omits some. Counted here are some 200,000 clones, approximately 89% occurring once; the ten biggest clones make up 0.77%. This sequence originates from a young woman who had recovered from COVID-19. Material for sequencing was PBMCs or T cells enriched from blood (not recorded which). The chain combines TRBV4-3 with TRBJ2-7, with 9 bases lining up with TRBD2. CDR3 DNA sequence: TGCGCCAGCAGCCAAGACGGAGGAGCGGGAGGTCTGTACGAGCAGTACTTC. This sequence encodes CASSQDGGAGGLYEQYF.